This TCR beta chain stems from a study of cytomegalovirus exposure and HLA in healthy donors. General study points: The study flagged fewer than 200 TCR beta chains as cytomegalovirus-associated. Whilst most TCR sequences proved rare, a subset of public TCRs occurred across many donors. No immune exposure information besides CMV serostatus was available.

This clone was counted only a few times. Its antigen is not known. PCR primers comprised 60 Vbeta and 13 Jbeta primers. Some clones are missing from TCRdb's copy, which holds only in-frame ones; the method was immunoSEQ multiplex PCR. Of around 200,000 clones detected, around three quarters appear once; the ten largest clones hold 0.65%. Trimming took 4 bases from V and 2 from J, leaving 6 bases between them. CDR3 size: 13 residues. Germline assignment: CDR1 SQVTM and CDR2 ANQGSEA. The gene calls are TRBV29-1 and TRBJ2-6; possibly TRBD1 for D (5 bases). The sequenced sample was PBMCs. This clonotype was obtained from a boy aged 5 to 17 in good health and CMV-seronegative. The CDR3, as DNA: TGCAGCGTTGGACAGACTGGGGCCAACGTCCTGACTTTC. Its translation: CSVGQTGANVLTF.